The TCR beta chain under discussion was sequenced for a study of T cell responses to AZD1222 COVID-19 vaccine. For the study at large: Combined were second doses at about 4 or about 12 weeks. Findings of the study overall: Donor demographics were predominantly white British with a female majority; clonal diversity may be underestimated. With two AZD1222 doses given, Spike-specific TCR breadth and depth both rose. Reportedly, nearly half of unique spike TCRs recognized epitopes outside B.1.351/B.1.1.7 mutations.

Libraries were prepared by immunoSEQ multiplex PCR; TCRdb keeps only in-frame clonotypes and omits some of them. This table has 140,000 to 150,000 clones, over 90% appearing once. In the case of this clone: Its antigen is undetermined.

The source of this sequence is an adult in good health. Sequences were derived from peripheral blood, sampled on day 0 of AZD1222 vaccination.

DNA of the CDR3: TGTGCCATCAGCGACAGCTTTGCTAATGAAAAACTGTTTTTT. The encoded protein is CAISDSFANEKLFF. V usage is TRBV10-3 and J usage is TRBJ1-4; D is perhaps TRBD1 (5 bases). The V gene's germline CDR1 is ENHRY and CDR2 SYGVKD. V lost 6 bases to trimming and J lost 3 bases, with 11 bases between them. The CDR3 length is 14 residues.